Below are 15 T cell receptor beta chains sequenced from a single sample in a study of blood T cells in healthy people across ages. Sample-barcoded 5' priming and a J-beta primer mix drove a second PCR of 7 to 11 cycles. TCRdb passed the 5' RACE reads through MiXCR, listing each CDR3 protein once. The sample shows 1.5 million to 2 million distinct CDR3 sequences, just under 50% of them seen only once. Sequences were obtained from blood. These receptors all stem from a woman in her thirties or forties in good health.

The chain links TRBV18 to TRBJ2-7; D possibly corresponds to TRBD1 (6 bases). The closer fit of TRBJ2-5 to the DNA end suggests the J call may be wrong. Germline CDR1 reads KGHSH; CDR2 reads LQKENI. The CDR3 sequence is 15 residues long. The CDR3 region is CASSLGRLGAETQYF. CDR3 nucleotide sequence: TGTGCCAGCTCACTCGGACGGCTGGGGGCTGAGACCCAGTACTTC.

V usage is TRBV5-6 and J usage is TRBJ1-2; the D is unclear. CDR1 is SGHDT and CDR2 is YYEEEE in the germline V gene. The length of the CDR3 is 14 residues. V was cut by 4 bases and J by 2 bases, with 12 bases left in between. DNA of the CDR3: TGTGCCAGCAGCCCAAGGACCAAAAACTATGGCTACACCTTC. Its translation is CASSPRTKNYGYTF.

This chain joins TRBV7-9 and TRBJ2-3; D call uncertain. CDR3 length: 14 residues. Germline CDR1 and CDR2: SEHNR and FQNEAQ (reference sequence). V lost 5 bases and J lost 6, with 15 bases in between. The CDR3 protein is CASSLDQVGDTQYF. CDR3 nucleotide sequence: TGTGCCAGCAGCCTTGACCAAGTGGGGGATACGCAGTATTTT.

This rearrangement joins TRBV9 to TRBJ1-5, with TRBD1 matching 8 bases. The germline V gene encodes CDR1 SGDLS and CDR2 YYNGEE. Germline trimming cut 5 bases from V and 6 bases from J; bases unmatched to any gene: 4. The CDR3 is 13 residues long. CDR3 region: CASSKTGAQPQHF. For the CDR3, the DNA is TGTGCCAGCAGTAAGACAGGGGCTCAGCCCCAGCATTTT.

This clonotype appeared a few times. This chain uses TRBV5-4 with TRBJ2-5; D uncertain. V lost 4 bases to trimming and J lost 3 bases, with 16 bases between them. The germline gives CDR1 SGHNT, CDR2 YYREEE (reference sequence). The CDR3 length is 15 residues. The DNA of the CDR3 is TGTGCCAGCAGCCTCCCAGGACGGCGAGAAGAGACCCAGTACTTC. It translates to CASSLPGRREETQYF.

The chain has TRBV10-3 and TRBJ2-3; D is perhaps TRBD1 or TRBD2 (6 bases each). The germline V gene encodes CDR1 ENHRY and CDR2 SYGVKD. The CDR3 totals 17 residues. Trimming took off 3 bases at V and 2 bases at J, with 18 bases between the two ends. The CDR3 here is CAISDIGGRDYTDTQYF. As DNA, the CDR3 is TGTGCCATCAGTGACATCGGGGGCAGGGATTACACAGATACGCAGTATTTT.

V gene TRBV6-2 or TRBV6-3 combines with J gene TRBJ2-3; 8 bases match TRBD2. CDR3 length: 16 amino acids. V lost 1 base to trimming and J lost 0 bases; unmatched junction nucleotides: 3. From germline, CDR1 is MNHEY and CDR2 SVGEGT. This CDR3 reads CASSYYGGGSTDTQYF. CDR3 in DNA: TGTGCCAGCAGTTACTATGGCGGGGGGAGCACAGATACGCAGTATTTT.

The chain uses TRBV27 and TRBJ1-2; maybe TRBD1 (5 bases). V lost 4 bases, J lost 4 bases, and 16 bases lay in between. The germline gives CDR1 MNHEY, CDR2 SMNVEV (reference sequence). This CDR3 region has 15 residues. CDR3 sequence reads: CASSWGQGGGYGYTF. CDR3 in DNA: TGTGCCAGCAGTTGGGGCCAAGGTGGGGGCTATGGCTACACCTTC.

Ten or more counts support this clonotype. The CDR3 reads CASSPGLAQETQYF. CDR3 DNA: TGTGCCAGCAGCCCGGGACTAGCCCAAGAGACCCAGTACTTC. The chain has TRBV7-2 and TRBJ2-5; 9 nucleotides agree with TRBD2. CDR1 is SGHTA, CDR2 FQGNSA, per germline. Trimming at V came to 5 bases and at J to 1 base, leaving 2 bases not matched to a gene. The CDR3 is 14 amino acids.

The rearrangement uses TRBV2 and TRBJ2-5, with TRBD2 matching over 14 bases. V lost 6 bases, J lost 0 bases, and 3 bases stayed unmatched. The CDR3 is made up of 16 amino acids. CDR1 and CDR2 from the germline V gene are SNHLY and FYNNEI. In DNA form, the CDR3 reads TGTGCCAGCAGCGCGACTAGCGGGGGGGACCAAGAGACCCAGTACTTC. Translating it yields CASSATSGGDQETQYF.

The chain joins TRBV10-3 to TRBJ2-1; the match to TRBD2 covers 8 bases. V was pared by 0 bases and J by 15 bases, with 10 bases of the junction left unmatched. In germline, CDR1 is ENHRY, CDR2 SYGVKD. This CDR3 contains 14 residues. CDR3 nucleotides: TGTGCCATCAGTGAGTCATCCGGGGGGGGACGGTGGTTCTTC. Translated: CAISESSGGGRWFF.

This clonotype was counted only a few times. The V gene is TRBV6-2 or TRBV6-3, the J gene TRBJ2-3, with a possible D match to TRBD1 (5 bases). This CDR3 is built from 15 residues. In germline, CDR1 is MNHEY, CDR2 SVGEGT. V lost 0 bases and J 3 bases, leaving 10 bases between the germline ends. CDR3 bases: TGTGCCAGCAGTTACTCCAGGGTCTCGACAGATACGCAGTATTTT. Translation gives CASSYSRVSTDTQYF.

The V call is TRBV7-2, the J call TRBJ2-7; 10 nucleotides align to TRBD1. The J call may not be correct, given that the DNA end is closer to TRBJ2-5. The CDR3 spans 14 residues. The germline V gene encodes CDR1 SGHTA and CDR2 FQGNSA. Here the CDR3 DNA reads TGTGCCACACGACAGGGGGCTGAGTGGGAGACCCAGTACTTC. Translated: CATRQGAEWETQYF.

This clonotype occurred a few times. V usage is TRBV7-2 and J usage is TRBJ2-5; tentatively, D is TRBD1 or TRBD2 (5 bases each). The V end lost 5 bases, the J end lost 7 bases, and 17 bases lay between the germline ends. CDR1 is SGHTA, CDR2 FQGNSA, per germline. This CDR3 contains 14 residues. Here the CDR3 reads CASSPEGIYGTQYF. As DNA, the CDR3 is TGTGCCAGCAGCCCTGAGGGGATATACGGGACCCAGTACTTC.

The chain employs TRBV6-2 or TRBV6-3 and TRBJ2-1; TRBD2 might be the D (5 bases). This CDR3 has 15 residues. Deletions cut 6 bases from V and 4 bases from J, with 16 bases between. Germline values: CDR1 MNHEY, CDR2 SVGEGT. This CDR3 reads CASRDREKAYNEQFF. In DNA, the CDR3 is TGTGCCAGCAGAGACCGGGAAAAGGCGTACAATGAGCAGTTCTTC.